This T cell receptor (beta chain) was documented in a study of T-cell memory formation after mild COVID-19. Via MiXCR, TCRdb re-called the 5' RACE reads, giving one row per CDR3 protein. The table lists around 340,000 distinct CDR3 sequences, 10% to 15% of them singletons, with about a fifth in the top ten. The CDR3 has 14 amino acids. The germline V gene has CDR1 LGHNA and CDR2 YSLEER. The trim removed 5 bases at V and 5 bases at J, leaving 8 bases unmatched. The clonotype was recovered from a man aged 18 to 30 who had mild COVID-19 (a few samples of this study predate the infection). Cell type and time point are not known. The sequenced sample consisted of PBMCs or a T cell subset sorted from them (not recorded which). The chain employs TRBV4-3 and TRBJ2-7; 8 nucleotides match TRBD1. The CDR3 coding sequence is TGCGCCAGCAGCAGTCGACAGGGGAACCACGAGCAGTACTTC. Protein: CASSSRQGNHEQYF.